The 18 T cell receptor beta chains reported below all come from one sample, sequenced in a study of OX40 agonist ivuxolimab in advanced cancers. The repertoire was sequenced with immunoSEQ multiplex PCR; TCRdb's copy has only in-frame clones and lacks some. The top ten clones hold just under 6.5% of a sample with 55,000 to 65,000 clones, around three quarters of them seen once. Source: CD4+ or CD8+ T cells sorted from blood, taken in a trial of the OX40 agonist ivuxolimab. Every receptor here comes from an adult with an advanced solid tumor such as melanoma, head and neck, liver or kidney cancer.

The rearrangement uses TRBV27 and TRBJ2-5, with 8 bases identical to TRBD1. The ends lost 9 bases at V and 4 bases at J; junction bases unmatched: 10. The CDR3 covers 14 residues. The V gene's germline CDR1 is MNHEY and CDR2 SMNVEV (reference sequence). CDR3 sequence: CARINRGEIETQYF. DNA of the CDR3: TGTGCCAGGATTAACAGGGGGGAGATAGAGACCCAGTACTTC.

V usage is TRBV4-1 and J usage is TRBJ2-3; TRBD2 is a possible D gene (5 bases). CDR1 MGHRA and CDR2 YSYEKL come from the germline V gene. The CDR3 loop spans 16 amino acids. The V and J ends lost 4 bases and 5 bases respectively, with 19 bases between them. The CDR3 protein is CASSLRGIAWQDTQYF. CDR3 nucleotide sequence: TGCGCCAGCAGCCTACGAGGGATAGCTTGGCAAGATACGCAGTATTTT.

The chain is built from TRBV2 and TRBJ2-2; D remains ambiguous. The CDR3 has 13 amino acids. Trimming stripped 6 bases from V and 1 base from J, with 6 bases between. The germline V gene encodes CDR1 SNHLY and CDR2 FYNNEI. CDR3 nucleotide sequence: TGTGCCAGCAGCGTCTGGAACACCGGGGAGCTGTTTTTT. Translation: CASSVWNTGELFF.

CDR3 sequence (DNA): TGTGCCAGCAGTGCCAGACAGGGAGGGACTGGCTACACCTTC. Its translation is CASSARQGGTGYTF. The chain links TRBV6-4 to TRBJ1-2; 7 nucleotides agree with TRBD1. Germline V gene sequence: CDR1 MRHNA, CDR2 SNTAGT. This CDR3 has 14 residues. V lost 4 bases and J lost 7; bases outside the gene matches: 9.

This chain joins TRBV2 and TRBJ2-5; D may correspond to TRBD1 or TRBD2 (5 bases each). In germline, CDR1 is SNHLY, CDR2 FYNNEI. V lost 7 bases and J lost 1, with 19 bases in between. The CDR3 runs to 16 residues. The CDR3 nucleotides are TGTGCCAGCACCCCCGCGTGGGCAGGGAGCCAAGAGACCCAGTACTTC. Protein sequence: CASTPAWAGSQETQYF.

The chain uses TRBV5-1 and TRBJ2-3, with TRBD1 matching 8 bases. The CDR3 is made up of 15 amino acids. The germline V gene encodes CDR1 SGHRS and CDR2 YFSETQ. V lost 2 bases and J lost 5; bases outside the gene matches: 7. The CDR3 sequence: CASSFLGQGQDTQYF. CDR3 nucleotide sequence: TGCGCCAGCAGCTTCCTAGGACAGGGACAAGATACGCAGTATTTT.

The DNA for the CDR3 is TGTGCCAGCAGCTTAGGACCGCAAGAGACCCAGTACTTC. Protein sequence: CASSLGPQETQYF. The chain links TRBV7-7 to TRBJ2-5; no definite D call. V dropped 1 base and J dropped 2 bases, with 5 bases sitting between them. The germline CDR1 and CDR2 sequences are SSHAT and FNYEAQ (reference sequence). The CDR3 covers 13 residues.

This chain joins TRBV5-5 and TRBJ2-3; 8 bases agree with TRBD2. CDR1 and CDR2 from the germline V gene are SGHKS and YYEKEE (reference sequence). J gave up 6 bases and V 3 bases, and 12 bases lay outside the gene matches. The CDR3 consists of 16 residues. As DNA, the CDR3 is TGTGCCAGCAGCTCCCCTCTAGGAGCGGGAGACGATACGCAGTATTTT. Its protein product is CASSSPLGAGDDTQYF.

This chain joins TRBV5-1 and TRBJ1-6, with D tentatively TRBD1 (5 bases). This CDR3 is built from 15 residues. With 3 bases removed from V and 6 bases from J, the gap between germline ends came to 13 bases. Germline CDR1 reads SGHRS; CDR2 reads YFSETQ. Here the CDR3 reads CASSSVWGGNSPLHF. The CDR3 DNA is TGCGCCAGCAGCTCGGTCTGGGGGGGTAATTCACCCCTCCACTTT.

This chain uses TRBV19 with TRBJ1-5, with TRBD1 matching over 7 bases. J gave up 1 base and V 5 bases, and 8 bases lay outside the gene matches. CDR1 is LNHDA and CDR2 is SQIVND in the germline V gene (reference sequence). The CDR3 runs to 16 residues. CDR3 in DNA: TGTGCCAGTAGTTCACCGACAGGGCTAAGCAATCAGCCCCAGCATTTT. It translates to CASSSPTGLSNQPQHF.

The rearrangement uses TRBV18 and TRBJ1-1; D remains ambiguous. Trimming removed 2 bases from V and 0 bases from J, with 7 bases in between. This CDR3 contains 14 residues. Germline lookup yields CDR1 KGHSH and CDR2 LQKENI. CDR3 residues: CASSPDGLNTEAFF. DNA of the CDR3: TGTGCCAGCTCACCAGACGGCTTGAACACTGAAGCTTTCTTT.

In DNA, the CDR3 is TGTGCCAGCAGCCAAGATCTAGTGCGGGGGAGTCGCGAGCAGTTCTTC. This translates into CASSQDLVRGSREQFF. V gene TRBV4-2 combines with J gene TRBJ2-1; the match to TRBD2 covers 7 bases. Germline loops: CDR1 LGHNA, CDR2 YNFKEQ. V was clipped by 0 bases and J by 10 bases; unmatched bases: 12. This CDR3 is 16 amino acids long.

The chain joins TRBV7-8 to TRBJ1-2, with 7 bases that match TRBD1. V gave up 5 bases and J gave up 8 bases; unmatched junction bases: 11. This CDR3 has 14 residues. The germline V gene has CDR1 SGHVS and CDR2 FQNEAQ. The CDR3 spells CASSRIGQEGGYTF. The CDR3 DNA reads TGTGCCAGCAGCCGCATCGGACAGGAGGGGGGCTACACCTTC. The whole variable domain, filled in from reference TRBV7-8 and TRBJ1-2, reads GAGVSQSPRYKVAKRGQDVALRCDPISGHVSLFWYQQALGQGPEFLTYFQNEAQLDKSGLPSDRFFAERPEGSVSTLKIQRTQQEDSAVYLCASSRIGQEGGYTFGSGTRLTVV.

The chain is built from TRBV18 and TRBJ1-4; 8 bases align to TRBD1. Trimming took 5 bases from V and 2 from J; bases not matched to a gene: 7. Germline assignment: CDR1 KGHSH and CDR2 LQKENI. The CDR3 is 16 residues long. The CDR3 sequence: CASSSDREGTNEKLFF. CDR3 sequence (DNA): TGTGCCAGCTCATCGGACAGGGAGGGGACTAATGAAAAACTGTTTTTT. The full variable domain, rest sourced from reference TRBV18 and TRBJ1-4, is NAGVMQNPRHLVRRRGQEARLRCSPMKGHSHVYWYRQLPEEGLKFMVYLQKENIIDESGMPKERFSAEFPKEGPSILRIQQVVRGDSAAYFCASSSDREGTNEKLFFGSGTQLSVL.

The chain employs TRBV14 and TRBJ1-2; TRBD1 is a possible D gene (6 bases). V lost 2 bases and J lost 8, with 18 bases in between. The CDR3 is 15 residues long. CDR1 is SGHDN and CDR2 is FVKESK in the germline V gene. CDR3 residues: CASSQTGQTGIGYTF. CDR3 sequence (DNA): TGTGCCAGCAGCCAAACCGGCCAGACAGGAATCGGCTACACCTTC.

The chain has TRBV27 and TRBJ2-3, with TRBD2 identical over 12 bases. CDR3 size: 14 residues. Germline V gene lookup returns CDR1 MNHEY and CDR2 SMNVEV (reference sequence). Trimming removed 7 bases from V and 5 bases from J; junction bases left unmatched: 4. The CDR3 DNA is TGTGCCAGCACCGCTAGCGGGAGGGGAGATACGCAGTATTTT. As protein: CASTASGRGDTQYF.

The chain links TRBV7-9 to TRBJ1-2; 7 bases agree with TRBD1. After removal of 1 base from V and 7 bases from J, the junction contained 6 bases not matched to a gene. CDR3 length: 14 amino acids. The germline CDR1 and CDR2 sequences are SEHNR and FQNEAQ (reference sequence). In DNA form, the CDR3 reads TGTGCCAGCAGCTTAGGGACAGGACAGATTGGCTACACCTTC. Its protein is CASSLGTGQIGYTF.

The V call is TRBV18, the J call TRBJ2-1; D is possibly TRBD2 (5 bases). The V end was cut by 3 bases, the J end by 0 bases, with 12 bases between. The CDR3 is 16 amino acids. Germline V CDR1 and CDR2: KGHSH, LQKENI. Written as DNA, the CDR3 is TGTGCCAGCTCACCCTTCGGGGAGAGCTCCTACAATGAGCAGTTCTTC. Protein product: CASSPFGESSYNEQFF. The whole variable domain, filled in from reference TRBV18 and TRBJ2-1, reads NAGVMQNPRHLVRRRGQEARLRCSPMKGHSHVYWYRQLPEEGLKFMVYLQKENIIDESGMPKERFSAEFPKEGPSILRIQQVVRGDSAAYFCASSPFGESSYNEQFFGPGTRLTVL.